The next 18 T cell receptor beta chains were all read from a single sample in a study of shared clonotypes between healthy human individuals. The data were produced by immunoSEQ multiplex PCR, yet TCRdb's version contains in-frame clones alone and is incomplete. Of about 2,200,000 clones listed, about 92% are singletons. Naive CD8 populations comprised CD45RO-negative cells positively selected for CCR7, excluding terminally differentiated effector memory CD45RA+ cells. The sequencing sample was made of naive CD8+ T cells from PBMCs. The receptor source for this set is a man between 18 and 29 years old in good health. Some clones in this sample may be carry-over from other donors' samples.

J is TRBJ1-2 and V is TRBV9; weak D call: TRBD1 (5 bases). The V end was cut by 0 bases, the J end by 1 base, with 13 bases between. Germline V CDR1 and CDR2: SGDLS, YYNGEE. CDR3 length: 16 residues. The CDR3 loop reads CASSVARDGNNYGYTF. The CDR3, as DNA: TGTGCCAGCAGCGTAGCCCGGGACGGAAATAACTATGGCTACACCTTC.

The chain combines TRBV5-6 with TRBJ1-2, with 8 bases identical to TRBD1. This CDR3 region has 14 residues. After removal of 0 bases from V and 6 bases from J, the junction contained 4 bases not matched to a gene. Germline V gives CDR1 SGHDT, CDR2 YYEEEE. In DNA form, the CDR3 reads TGTGCCAGCAGCTTGGGGACAGGGTCGGATGGCTACACCTTC. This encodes CASSLGTGSDGYTF.

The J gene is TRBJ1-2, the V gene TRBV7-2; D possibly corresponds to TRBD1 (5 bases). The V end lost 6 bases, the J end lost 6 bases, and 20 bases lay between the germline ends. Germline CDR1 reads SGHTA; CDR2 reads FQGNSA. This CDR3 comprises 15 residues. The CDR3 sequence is CASRAPGRLSHGYTF. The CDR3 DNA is TGTGCCAGCAGAGCGCCGGGGCGTTTGTCTCATGGCTACACCTTC.

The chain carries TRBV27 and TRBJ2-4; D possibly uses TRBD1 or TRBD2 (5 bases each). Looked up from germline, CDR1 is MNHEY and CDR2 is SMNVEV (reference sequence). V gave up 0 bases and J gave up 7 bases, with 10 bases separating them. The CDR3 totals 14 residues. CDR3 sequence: CASSLSGTPNIQYF. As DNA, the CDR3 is TGTGCCAGCAGTTTATCCGGGACCCCTAACATTCAGTACTTC.

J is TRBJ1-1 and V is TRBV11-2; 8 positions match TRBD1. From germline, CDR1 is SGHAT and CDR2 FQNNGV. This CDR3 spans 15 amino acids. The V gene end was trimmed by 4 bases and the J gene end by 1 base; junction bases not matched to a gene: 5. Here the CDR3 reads CASSSPQGANTEAFF. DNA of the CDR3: TGTGCCAGCAGCTCCCCTCAGGGGGCGAACACTGAAGCTTTCTTT.

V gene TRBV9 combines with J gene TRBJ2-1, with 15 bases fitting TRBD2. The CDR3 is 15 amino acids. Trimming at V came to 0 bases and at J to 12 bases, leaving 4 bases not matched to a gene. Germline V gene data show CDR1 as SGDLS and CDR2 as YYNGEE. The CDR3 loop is CASSVGLGLAGGQFF. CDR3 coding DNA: TGTGCCAGCAGCGTAGGCTTGGGACTAGCGGGAGGGCAGTTCTTC.

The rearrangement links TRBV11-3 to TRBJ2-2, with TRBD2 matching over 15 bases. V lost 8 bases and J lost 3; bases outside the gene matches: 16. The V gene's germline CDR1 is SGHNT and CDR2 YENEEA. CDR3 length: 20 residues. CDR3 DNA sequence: TGTGCCAGCGCACCGACCGGACTAGCGGGGGGGCCCGTCGACACCGGGGAGCTGTTTTTT. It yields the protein CASAPTGLAGGPVDTGELFF.

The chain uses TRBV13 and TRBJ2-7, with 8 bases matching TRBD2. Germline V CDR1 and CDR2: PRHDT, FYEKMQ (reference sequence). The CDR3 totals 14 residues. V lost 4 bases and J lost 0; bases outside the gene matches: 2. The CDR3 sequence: CASSYSGSSYEQYF. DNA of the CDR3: TGTGCCAGCAGCTACAGCGGGAGCTCCTACGAGCAGTACTTC.

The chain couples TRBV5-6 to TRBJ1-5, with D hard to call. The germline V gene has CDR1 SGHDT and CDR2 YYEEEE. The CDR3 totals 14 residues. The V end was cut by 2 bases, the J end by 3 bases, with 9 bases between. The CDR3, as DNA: TGTGCCAGCAGCTTCGGGCCCCTCAATCAGCCCCAGCATTTT. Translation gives CASSFGPLNQPQHF.

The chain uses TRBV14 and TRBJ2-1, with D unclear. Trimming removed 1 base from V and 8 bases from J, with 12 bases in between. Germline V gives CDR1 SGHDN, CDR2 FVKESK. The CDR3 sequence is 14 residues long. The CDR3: CASSQAPSPHEQFF. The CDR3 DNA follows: TGTGCCAGCAGCCAAGCCCCGTCCCCCCATGAGCAGTTCTTC.

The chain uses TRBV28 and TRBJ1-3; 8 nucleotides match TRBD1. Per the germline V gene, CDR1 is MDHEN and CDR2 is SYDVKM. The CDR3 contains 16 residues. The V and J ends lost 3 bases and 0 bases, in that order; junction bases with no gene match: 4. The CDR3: CASSFWDRSSGNTIYF. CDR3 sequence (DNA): TGTGCCAGCAGTTTCTGGGACAGGAGCTCTGGAAACACCATATATTTT. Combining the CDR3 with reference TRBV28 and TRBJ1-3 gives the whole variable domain DVKVTQSSRYLVKRTGEKVFLECVQDMDHENMFWYRQDPGLGLRLIYFSYDVKMKEKGDIPEGYSVSREKKERFSLILESASTNQTSMYLCASSFWDRSSGNTIYFGEGSWLTVV.

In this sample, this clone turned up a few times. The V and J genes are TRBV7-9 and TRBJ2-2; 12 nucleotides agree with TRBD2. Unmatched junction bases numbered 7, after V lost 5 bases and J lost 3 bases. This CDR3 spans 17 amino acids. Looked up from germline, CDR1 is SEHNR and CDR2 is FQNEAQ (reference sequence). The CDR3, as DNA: TGTGCCAGCAGCCCCCGACTAGCGGGAGAGGACACCGGGGAGCTGTTTTTT. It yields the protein CASSPRLAGEDTGELFF.

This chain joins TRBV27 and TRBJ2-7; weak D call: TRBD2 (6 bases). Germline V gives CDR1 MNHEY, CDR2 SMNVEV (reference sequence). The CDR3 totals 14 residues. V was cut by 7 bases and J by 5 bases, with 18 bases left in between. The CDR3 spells CASNPGPGSDEQYF. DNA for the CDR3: TGTGCCAGCAACCCGGGACCCGGGAGTGACGAGCAGTACTTC.

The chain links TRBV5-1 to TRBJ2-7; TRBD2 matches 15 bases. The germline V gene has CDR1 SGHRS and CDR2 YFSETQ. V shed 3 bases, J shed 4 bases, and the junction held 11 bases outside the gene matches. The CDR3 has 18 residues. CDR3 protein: CASSWWTSGRAARYEQYF. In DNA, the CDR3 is TGCGCCAGCAGCTGGTGGACTAGCGGGAGGGCCGCAAGATACGAGCAGTACTTC.

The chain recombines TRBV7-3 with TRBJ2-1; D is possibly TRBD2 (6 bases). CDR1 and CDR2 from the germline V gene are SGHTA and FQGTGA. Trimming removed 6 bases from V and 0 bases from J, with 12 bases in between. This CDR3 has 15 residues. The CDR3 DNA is TGTGCCAGCAGGCCCCGGGACTCCTCCTACAATGAGCAGTTCTTC. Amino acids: CASRPRDSSYNEQFF.

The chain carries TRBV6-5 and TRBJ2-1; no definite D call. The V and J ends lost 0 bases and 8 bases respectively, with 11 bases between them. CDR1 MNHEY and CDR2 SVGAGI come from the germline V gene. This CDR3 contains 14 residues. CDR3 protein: CASSYSPLLHEQFF. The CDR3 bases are TGTGCCAGCAGTTACTCTCCCCTCCTTCATGAGCAGTTCTTC.

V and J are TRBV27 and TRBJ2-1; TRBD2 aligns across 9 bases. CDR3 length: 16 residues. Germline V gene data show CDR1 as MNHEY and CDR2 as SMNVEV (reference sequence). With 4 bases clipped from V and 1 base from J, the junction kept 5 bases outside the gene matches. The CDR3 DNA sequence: TGTGCCAGCAGTTCACGACTAGCGGCGTCCTACAATGAGCAGTTCTTC. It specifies CASSSRLAASYNEQFF.

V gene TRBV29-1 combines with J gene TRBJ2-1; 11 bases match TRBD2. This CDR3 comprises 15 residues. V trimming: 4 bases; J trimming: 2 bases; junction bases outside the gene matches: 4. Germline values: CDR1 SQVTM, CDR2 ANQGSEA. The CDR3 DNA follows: TGCAGCGTTGCGAGTAGCGGGAGGGCCTACAATGAGCAGTTCTTC. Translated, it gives CSVASSGRAYNEQFF.